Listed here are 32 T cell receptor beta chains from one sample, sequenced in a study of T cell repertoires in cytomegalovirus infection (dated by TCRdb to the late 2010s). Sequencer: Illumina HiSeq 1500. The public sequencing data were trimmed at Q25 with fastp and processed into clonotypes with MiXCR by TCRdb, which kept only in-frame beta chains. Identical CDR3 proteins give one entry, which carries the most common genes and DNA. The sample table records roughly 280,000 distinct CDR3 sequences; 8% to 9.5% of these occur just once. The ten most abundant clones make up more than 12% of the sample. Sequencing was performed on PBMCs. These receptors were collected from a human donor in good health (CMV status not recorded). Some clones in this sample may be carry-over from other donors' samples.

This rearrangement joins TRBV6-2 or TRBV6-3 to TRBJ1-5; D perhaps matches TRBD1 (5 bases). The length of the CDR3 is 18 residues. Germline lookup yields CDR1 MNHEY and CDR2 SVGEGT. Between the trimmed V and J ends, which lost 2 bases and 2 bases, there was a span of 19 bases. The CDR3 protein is CASSYELGRRGGNQPQHF. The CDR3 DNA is TGTGCCAGCAGTTACGAACTAGGGCGTCGGGGCGGCAATCAGCCCCAGCATTTT.

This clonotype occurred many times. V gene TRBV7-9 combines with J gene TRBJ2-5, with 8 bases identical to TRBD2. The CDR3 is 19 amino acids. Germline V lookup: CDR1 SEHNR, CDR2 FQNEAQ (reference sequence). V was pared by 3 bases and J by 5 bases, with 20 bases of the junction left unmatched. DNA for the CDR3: TGTGCCAGCAGCTTTAGGTCTATACGAGCGGGGGCGTACGGGGAGACCCAGTACTTC. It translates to CASSFRSIRAGAYGETQYF. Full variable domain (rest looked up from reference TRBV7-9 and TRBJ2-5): DTGVSQNPRHKITKRGQNVTFRCDPISEHNRLYWYRQTLGQGPEFLTYFQNEAQLEKSRLLSDRFSAERPKGSFSTLEIQRTEQGDSAMYLCASSFRSIRAGAYGETQYFGPGTRLLVL.

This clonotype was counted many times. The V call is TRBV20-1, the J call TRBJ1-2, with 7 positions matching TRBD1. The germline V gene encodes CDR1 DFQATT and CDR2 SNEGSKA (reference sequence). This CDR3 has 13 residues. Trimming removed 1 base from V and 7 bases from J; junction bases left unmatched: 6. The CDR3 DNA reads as TGCAGTGCTAGAGCAGGACAGGCTTTTGGCTACACCTTC. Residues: CSARAGQAFGYTF.

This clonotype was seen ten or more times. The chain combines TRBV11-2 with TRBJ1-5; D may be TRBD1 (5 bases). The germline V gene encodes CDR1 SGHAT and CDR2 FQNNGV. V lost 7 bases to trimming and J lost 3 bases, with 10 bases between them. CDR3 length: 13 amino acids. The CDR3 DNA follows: TGTGCCAGCAATAGGGGACCCAATCAGCCCCAGCATTTT. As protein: CASNRGPNQPQHF.

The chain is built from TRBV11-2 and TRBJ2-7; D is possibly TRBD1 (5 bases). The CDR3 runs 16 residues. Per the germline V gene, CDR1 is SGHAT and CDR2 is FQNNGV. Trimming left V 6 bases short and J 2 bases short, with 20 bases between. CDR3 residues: CASSFIPQGLTYEQYF. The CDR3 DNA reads TGTGCCAGCAGTTTCATCCCGCAGGGCCTAACCTACGAGCAGTACTTC.

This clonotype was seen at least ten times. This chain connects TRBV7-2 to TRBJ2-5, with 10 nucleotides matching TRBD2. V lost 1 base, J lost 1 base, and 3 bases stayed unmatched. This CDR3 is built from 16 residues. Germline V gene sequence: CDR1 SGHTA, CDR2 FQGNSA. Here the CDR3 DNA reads TGTGCCAGCAGCTTAGGTCTAGCGGGGGCCCAAGAGACCCAGTACTTC. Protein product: CASSLGLAGAQETQYF.

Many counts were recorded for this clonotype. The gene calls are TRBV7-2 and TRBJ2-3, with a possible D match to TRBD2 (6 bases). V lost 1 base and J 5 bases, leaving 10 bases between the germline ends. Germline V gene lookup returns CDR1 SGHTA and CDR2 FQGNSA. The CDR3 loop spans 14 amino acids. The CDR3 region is CASSLGVSGDTQYF. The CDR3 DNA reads TGTGCCAGCAGCTTAGGGGTTAGCGGAGATACGCAGTATTTT.

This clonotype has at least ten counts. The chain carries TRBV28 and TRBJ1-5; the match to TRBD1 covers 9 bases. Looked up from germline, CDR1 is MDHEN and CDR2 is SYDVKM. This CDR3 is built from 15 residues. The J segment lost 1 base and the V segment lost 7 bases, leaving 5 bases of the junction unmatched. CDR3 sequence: CASTPTGGSNQPQHF. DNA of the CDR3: TGTGCCAGCACTCCGACAGGGGGGAGCAATCAGCCCCAGCATTTT.

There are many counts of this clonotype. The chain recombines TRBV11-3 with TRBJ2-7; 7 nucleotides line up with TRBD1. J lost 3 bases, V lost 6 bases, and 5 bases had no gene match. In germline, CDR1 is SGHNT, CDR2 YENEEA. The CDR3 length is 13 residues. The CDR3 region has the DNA TGTGCCAGCAGTTCAACAGGGGACTACGAGCAGTACTTC. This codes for CASSSTGDYEQYF.

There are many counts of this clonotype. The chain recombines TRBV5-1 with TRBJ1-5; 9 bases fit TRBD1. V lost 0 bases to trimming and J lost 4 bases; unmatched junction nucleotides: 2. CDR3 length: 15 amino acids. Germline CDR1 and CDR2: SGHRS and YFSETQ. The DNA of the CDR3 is TGCGCCAGCAGCTTGGGGGACAGGGCTAATCAGCCCCAGCATTTT. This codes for CASSLGDRANQPQHF. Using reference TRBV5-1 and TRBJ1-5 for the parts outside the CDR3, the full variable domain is KAGVTQTPRYLIKTRGQQVTLSCSPISGHRSVSWYQQTPGQGLQFLFEYFSETQRNKGNFPGRFSGRQFSNSRSEMNVSTLELGDSALYLCASSLGDRANQPQHFGDGTRLSIL.

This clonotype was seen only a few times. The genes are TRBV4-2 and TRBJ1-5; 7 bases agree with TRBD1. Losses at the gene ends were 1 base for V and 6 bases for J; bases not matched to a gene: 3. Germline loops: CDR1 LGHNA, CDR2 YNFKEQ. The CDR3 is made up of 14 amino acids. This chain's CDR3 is CASSQGDSLQPQHF. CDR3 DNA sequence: TGTGCCAGCAGCCAAGGGGACAGCCTTCAGCCCCAGCATTTT.

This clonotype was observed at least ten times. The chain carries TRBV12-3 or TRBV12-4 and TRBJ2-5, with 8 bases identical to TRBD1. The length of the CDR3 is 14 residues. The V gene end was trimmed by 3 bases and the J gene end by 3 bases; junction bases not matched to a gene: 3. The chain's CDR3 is CASSFRQGKETQYF. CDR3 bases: TGTGCCAGCAGTTTCCGACAGGGGAAAGAGACCCAGTACTTC.

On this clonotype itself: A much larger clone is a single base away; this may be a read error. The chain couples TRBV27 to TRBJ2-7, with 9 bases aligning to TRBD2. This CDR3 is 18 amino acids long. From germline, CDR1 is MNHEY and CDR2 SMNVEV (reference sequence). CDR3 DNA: TGTGCCAGCAGTTGGAAGAATTTAGCGGGGGCCAATACCTACGACCAGTACTTC. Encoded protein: CASSWKNLAGANTYDQYF.

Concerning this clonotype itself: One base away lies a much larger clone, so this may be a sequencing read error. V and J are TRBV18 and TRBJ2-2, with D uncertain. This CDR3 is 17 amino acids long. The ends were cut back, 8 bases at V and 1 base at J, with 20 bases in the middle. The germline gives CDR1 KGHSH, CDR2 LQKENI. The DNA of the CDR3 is TGTGCCAGCGCACTTTCGCAGGCACTAAAGAACACCGGGGAGCTGTTTTTT. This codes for CASALSQALKNTGELFF. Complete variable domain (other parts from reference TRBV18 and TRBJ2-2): NAGVMQNPRHLVRRRGQEARLRCSPMKGHSHVYWYRQLPEEGLKFMVYLQKENIIDESGMPKERFSAEFPKEGPSILRIQQVVRGDSAAYFCASALSQALKNTGELFFGEGSRLTVL.

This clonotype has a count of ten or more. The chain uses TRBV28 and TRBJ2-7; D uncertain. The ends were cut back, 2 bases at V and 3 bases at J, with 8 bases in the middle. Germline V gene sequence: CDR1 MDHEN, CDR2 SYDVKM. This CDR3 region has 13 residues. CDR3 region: CASSLQILYEQYF. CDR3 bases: TGTGCCAGCAGTTTACAGATTCTCTACGAGCAGTACTTC.

This CDR3 reads CASSLRGDEQFF. CDR3 DNA: TGCGCCAGCAGCTTGAGGGGGGATGAGCAGTTCTTC. This sequence joins TRBV5-1 and TRBJ2-1; possibly TRBD1 or TRBD2 for D (6 bases each). CDR1 is SGHRS and CDR2 is YFSETQ in the germline V gene. The V and J ends lost 1 base and 8 bases respectively, with 7 bases between them. This CDR3 contains 12 residues.

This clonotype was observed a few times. The CDR3 sequence: CASSLRTGTKNEQQYF. As DNA, the CDR3 is TGCGCCAGCAGCCTCCGGACAGGGACCAAGAACGAGCAGCAGTACTTC. The chain carries TRBV5-1 and TRBJ2-7, with 8 nucleotides matching TRBD1. The V segment lost 4 bases and the J segment 8 bases; nucleotides outside the gene matches: 17. Germline values: CDR1 SGHRS, CDR2 YFSETQ. This CDR3 spans 16 amino acids. Complete variable domain (other parts from reference TRBV5-1 and TRBJ2-7): KAGVTQTPRYLIKTRGQQVTLSCSPISGHRSVSWYQQTPGQGLQFLFEYFSETQRNKGNFPGRFSGRQFSNSRSEMNVSTLELGDSALYLCASSLRTGTKNEQQYFGPGTRLTVT.

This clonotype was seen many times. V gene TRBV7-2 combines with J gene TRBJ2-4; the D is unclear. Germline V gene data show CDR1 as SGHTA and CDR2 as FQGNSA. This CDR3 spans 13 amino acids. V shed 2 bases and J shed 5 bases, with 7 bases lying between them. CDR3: CASSLNSENIQYF. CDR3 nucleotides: TGTGCCAGCAGCTTAAACTCAGAAAACATTCAGTACTTC.

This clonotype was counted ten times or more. CDR3 region: CASSELAHGAGELFF. In DNA form, the CDR3 reads TGTGCCAGCAGTGAGCTAGCTCACGGTGCCGGGGAGCTGTTTTTT. The chain combines TRBV6-1 with TRBJ2-2; perhaps TRBD2 as D (5 bases). The CDR3 loop spans 15 amino acids. With 3 bases removed from V and 6 bases from J, the gap between germline ends came to 14 bases. Germline CDR1 is MNHNS and CDR2 is SASEGT.

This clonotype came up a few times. The CDR3 sequence: CASSFRTSGANVLTF. In DNA, the CDR3 is TGTGCCAGCAGCTTTAGGACATCTGGGGCCAACGTCCTGACTTTC. The J gene is TRBJ2-6, the V gene TRBV5-6; D might be TRBD1 (5 bases). Germline V gives CDR1 SGHDT, CDR2 YYEEEE. V was trimmed by 2 bases and J by 1 base, leaving 7 bases between them. This CDR3 is built from 15 residues.

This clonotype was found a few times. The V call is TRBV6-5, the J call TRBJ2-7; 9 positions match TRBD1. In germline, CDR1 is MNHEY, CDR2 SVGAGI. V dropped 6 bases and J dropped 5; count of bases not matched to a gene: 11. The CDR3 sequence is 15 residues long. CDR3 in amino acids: CASRQGGTGTHEQYF. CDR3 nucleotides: TGTGCCAGCAGACAAGGGGGGACAGGGACCCACGAGCAGTACTTC.

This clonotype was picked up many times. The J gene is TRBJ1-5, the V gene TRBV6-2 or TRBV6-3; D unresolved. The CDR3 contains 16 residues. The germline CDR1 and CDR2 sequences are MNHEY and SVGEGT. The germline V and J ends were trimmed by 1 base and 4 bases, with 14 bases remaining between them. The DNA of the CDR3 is TGTGCCAGCAGTTACTATGATGAGGACCCAAATCAGCCCCAGCATTTT. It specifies CASSYYDEDPNQPQHF.

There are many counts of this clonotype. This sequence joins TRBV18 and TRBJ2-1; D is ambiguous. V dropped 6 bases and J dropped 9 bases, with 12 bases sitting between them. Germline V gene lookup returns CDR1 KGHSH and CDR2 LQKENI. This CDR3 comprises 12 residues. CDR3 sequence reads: CASSQNRIEQFF. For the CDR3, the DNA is TGTGCCAGCTCGCAGAATCGTATTGAGCAGTTCTTC.

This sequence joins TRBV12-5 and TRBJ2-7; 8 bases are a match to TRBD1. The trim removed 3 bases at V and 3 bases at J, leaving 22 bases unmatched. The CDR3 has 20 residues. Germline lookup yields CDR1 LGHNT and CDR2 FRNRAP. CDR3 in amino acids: CASGFMGNVLTGDRSYEQYF. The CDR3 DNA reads TGTGCTAGTGGTTTCATGGGAAATGTCTTGACGGGGGACAGGAGCTACGAGCAGTACTTC.

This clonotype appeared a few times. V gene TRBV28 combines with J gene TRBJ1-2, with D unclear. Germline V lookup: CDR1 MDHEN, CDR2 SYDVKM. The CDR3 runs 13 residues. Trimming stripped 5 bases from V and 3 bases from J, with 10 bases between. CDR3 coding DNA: TGTGCCAGCAGTCCAACCCTGTACTATGGCTACACCTTC. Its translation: CASSPTLYYGYTF.

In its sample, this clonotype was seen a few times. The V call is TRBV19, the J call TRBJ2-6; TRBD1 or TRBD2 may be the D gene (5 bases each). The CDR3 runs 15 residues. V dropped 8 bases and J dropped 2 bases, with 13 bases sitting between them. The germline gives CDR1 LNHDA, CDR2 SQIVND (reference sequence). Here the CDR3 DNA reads TGTGCCAGTCATGAGGGGTCTCCTGGGGCCAACGTCCTGACTTTC. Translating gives CASHEGSPGANVLTF. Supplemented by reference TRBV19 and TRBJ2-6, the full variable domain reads DGGITQSPKYLFRKEGQNVTLSCEQNLNHDAMYWYRQDPGQGLRLIYYSQIVNDFQKGDIAEGYSVSREKKESFPLTVTSAQKNPTAFYLCASHEGSPGANVLTFGAGSRLTVL.

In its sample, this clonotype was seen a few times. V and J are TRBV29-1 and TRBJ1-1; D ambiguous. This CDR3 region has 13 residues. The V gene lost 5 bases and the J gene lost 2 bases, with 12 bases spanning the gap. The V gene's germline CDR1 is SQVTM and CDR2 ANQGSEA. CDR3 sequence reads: CSVHLAGNTEAFF. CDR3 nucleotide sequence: TGCAGCGTTCATCTCGCAGGAAACACTGAAGCTTTCTTT.

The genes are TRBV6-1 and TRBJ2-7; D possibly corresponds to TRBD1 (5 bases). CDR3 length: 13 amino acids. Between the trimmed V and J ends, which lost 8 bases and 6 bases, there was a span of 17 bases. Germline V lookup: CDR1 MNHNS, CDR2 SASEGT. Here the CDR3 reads CASGAGSLREQYV. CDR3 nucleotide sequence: TGTGCCAGCGGGGCCGGGTCCCTCCGCGAGCAGTACGTC.

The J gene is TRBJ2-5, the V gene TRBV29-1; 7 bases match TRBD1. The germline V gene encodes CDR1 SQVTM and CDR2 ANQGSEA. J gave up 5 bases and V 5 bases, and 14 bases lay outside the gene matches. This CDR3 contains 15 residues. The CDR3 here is CSVSRQGAQGETQYF. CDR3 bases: TGCAGCGTTTCCCGACAGGGAGCCCAGGGGGAGACCCAGTACTTC.

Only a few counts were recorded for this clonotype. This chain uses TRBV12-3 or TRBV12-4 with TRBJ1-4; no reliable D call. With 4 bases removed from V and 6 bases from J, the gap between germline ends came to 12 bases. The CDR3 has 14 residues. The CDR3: CASSSSTWDEKLFF. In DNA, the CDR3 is TGTGCCAGCAGTTCCTCGACATGGGATGAAAAACTGTTTTTT.

CDR3 sequence reads: CASSPVQGARNEQFF. CDR3 sequence (DNA): TGTGCCAGCAGCCCGGTTCAGGGGGCGAGGAATGAGCAGTTCTTC. The chain has TRBV11-2 and TRBJ2-1, with 8 bases identical to TRBD1. V lost 5 bases, J lost 7 bases, and 10 bases stayed unmatched. Germline V CDR1 and CDR2: SGHAT, FQNNGV. The CDR3 has 15 amino acids.

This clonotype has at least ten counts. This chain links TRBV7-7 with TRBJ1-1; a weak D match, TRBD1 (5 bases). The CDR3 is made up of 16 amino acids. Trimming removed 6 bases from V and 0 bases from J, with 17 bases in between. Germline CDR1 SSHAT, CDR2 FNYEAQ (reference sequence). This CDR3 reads CASSQPPGRLNTEAFF. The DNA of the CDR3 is TGTGCCAGCAGTCAACCACCGGGACGGTTGAACACTGAAGCTTTCTTT.